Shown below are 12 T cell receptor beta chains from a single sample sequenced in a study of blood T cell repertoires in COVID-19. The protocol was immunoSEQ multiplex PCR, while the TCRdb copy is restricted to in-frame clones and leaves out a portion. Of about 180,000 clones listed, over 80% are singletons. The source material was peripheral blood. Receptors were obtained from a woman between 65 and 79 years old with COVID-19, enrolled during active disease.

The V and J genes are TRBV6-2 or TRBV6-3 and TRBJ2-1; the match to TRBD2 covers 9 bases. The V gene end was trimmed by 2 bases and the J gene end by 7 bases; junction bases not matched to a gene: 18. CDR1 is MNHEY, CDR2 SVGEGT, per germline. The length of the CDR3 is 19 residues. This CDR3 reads CASSYPLGGGGRAENEQFF. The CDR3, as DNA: TGTGCCAGCAGTTACCCGTTGGGTGGTGGCGGGAGGGCCGAAAATGAGCAGTTCTTC.

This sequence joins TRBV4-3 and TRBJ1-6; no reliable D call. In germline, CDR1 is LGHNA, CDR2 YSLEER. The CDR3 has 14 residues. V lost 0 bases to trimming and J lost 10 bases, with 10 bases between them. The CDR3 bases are TGCGCCAGCAGCCAAGAATGGGCGAGATCACCCCTCCACTTT. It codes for CASSQEWARSPLHF.

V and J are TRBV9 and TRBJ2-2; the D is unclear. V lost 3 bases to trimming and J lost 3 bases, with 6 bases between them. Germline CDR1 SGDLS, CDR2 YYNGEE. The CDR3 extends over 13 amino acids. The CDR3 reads CASSGQDTGELFF. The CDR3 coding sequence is TGTGCCAGCAGCGGGCAGGACACCGGGGAGCTGTTTTTT.

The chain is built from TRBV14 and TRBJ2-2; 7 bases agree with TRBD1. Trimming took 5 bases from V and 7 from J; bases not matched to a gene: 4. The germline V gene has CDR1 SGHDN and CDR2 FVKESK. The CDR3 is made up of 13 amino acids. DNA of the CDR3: TGTGCCAGCAGCGCACAGGGGTTCGGGGAGCTGTTTTTT. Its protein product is CASSAQGFGELFF.

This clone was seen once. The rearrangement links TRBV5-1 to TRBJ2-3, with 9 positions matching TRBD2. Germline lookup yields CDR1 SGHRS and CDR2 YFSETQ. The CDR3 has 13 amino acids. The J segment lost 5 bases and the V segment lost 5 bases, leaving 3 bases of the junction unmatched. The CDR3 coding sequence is TGCGCCAGCAGGCGGGAGGGCCGAGATACGCAGTATTTT. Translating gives CASRREGRDTQYF.

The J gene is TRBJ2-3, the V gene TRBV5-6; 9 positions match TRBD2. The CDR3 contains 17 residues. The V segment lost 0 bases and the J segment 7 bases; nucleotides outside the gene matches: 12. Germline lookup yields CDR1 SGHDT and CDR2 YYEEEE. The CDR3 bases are TGTGCCAGCAGCTTGGGTCCTAGCGGGGTGGGTTCATATACGCAGTATTTT. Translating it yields CASSLGPSGVGSYTQYF.

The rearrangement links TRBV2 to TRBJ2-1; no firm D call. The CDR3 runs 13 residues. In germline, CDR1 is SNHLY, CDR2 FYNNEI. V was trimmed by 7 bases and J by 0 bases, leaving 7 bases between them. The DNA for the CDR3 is TGTGCCAGCAAACAGAGCTCCTACAATGAGCAGTTCTTC. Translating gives CASKQSSYNEQFF.

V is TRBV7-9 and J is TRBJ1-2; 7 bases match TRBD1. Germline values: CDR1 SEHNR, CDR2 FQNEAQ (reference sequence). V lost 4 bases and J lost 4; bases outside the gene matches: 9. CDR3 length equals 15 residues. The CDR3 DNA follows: TGTGCCAGCAGCTCAGAGGGGGCGAACACCTATGGCTACACCTTC. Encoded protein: CASSSEGANTYGYTF.

The CDR3 bases are TGTGCCAGCTCACCAGGACAGGGCCAGATTCAGCCCCAGCATTTT. This gives the protein CASSPGQGQIQPQHF. This chain connects TRBV18 to TRBJ1-5; 8 nucleotides agree with TRBD1. The CDR3 consists of 15 residues. V gave up 2 bases and J gave up 6 bases; unmatched junction bases: 6. The germline gives CDR1 KGHSH, CDR2 LQKENI.

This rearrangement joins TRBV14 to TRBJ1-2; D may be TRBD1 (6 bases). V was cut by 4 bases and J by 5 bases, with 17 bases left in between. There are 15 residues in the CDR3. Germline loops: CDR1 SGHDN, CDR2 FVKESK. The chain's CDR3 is CASSLLQTGGYGYTF. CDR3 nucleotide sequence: TGTGCCAGCAGCCTACTTCAGACAGGCGGATATGGCTACACCTTC.

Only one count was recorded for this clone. The CDR3 loop is CASSAPGTAYGYTF. DNA of the CDR3: TGCGCCAGCAGCGCGCCCGGGACAGCTTATGGCTACACCTTC. The chain combines TRBV5-1 with TRBJ1-2; the match to TRBD1 covers 7 bases. CDR1 and CDR2 (germline): SGHRS, YFSETQ. The CDR3 spans 14 residues. Trimming removed 4 bases from V and 5 bases from J; junction bases left unmatched: 8.

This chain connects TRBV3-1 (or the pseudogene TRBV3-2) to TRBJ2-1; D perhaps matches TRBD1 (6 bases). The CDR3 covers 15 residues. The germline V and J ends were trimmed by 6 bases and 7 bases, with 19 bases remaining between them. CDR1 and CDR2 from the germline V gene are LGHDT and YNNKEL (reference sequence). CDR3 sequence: CASSPIRGVVNEQFF. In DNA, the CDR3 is TGTGCCAGCAGTCCCATCAGGGGAGTAGTTAATGAGCAGTTCTTC.